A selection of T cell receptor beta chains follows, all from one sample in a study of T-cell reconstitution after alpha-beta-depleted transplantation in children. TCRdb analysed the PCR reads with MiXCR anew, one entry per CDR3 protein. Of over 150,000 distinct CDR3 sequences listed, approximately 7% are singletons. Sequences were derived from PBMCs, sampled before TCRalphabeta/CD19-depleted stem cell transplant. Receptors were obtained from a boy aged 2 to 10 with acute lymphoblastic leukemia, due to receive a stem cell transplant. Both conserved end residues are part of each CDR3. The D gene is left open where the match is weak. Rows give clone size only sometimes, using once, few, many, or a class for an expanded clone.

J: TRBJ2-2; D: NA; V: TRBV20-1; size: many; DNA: TGCAGTGCTAAAGTTAAGGGTTGGTTCACCGGGGAGCTGTTTTTT; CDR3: CSAKVKGWFTGELFF
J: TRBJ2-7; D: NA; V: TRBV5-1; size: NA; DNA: TGCGCCAGCAGCACGGGACGCTACGAGCAGTACTTC; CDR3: CASSTGRYEQYF
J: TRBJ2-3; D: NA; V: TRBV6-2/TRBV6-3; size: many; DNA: TGTGCCAGCAGTAGAAGGTCTTCGCTGCCGGGAGATACGCAGTATTTT; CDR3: CASSRRSSLPGDTQYF
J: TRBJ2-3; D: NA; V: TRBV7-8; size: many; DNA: TGTGCCAGCAGCTTAACGTTGAGCACAGATACGCAGTATTTT; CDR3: CASSLTLSTDTQYF
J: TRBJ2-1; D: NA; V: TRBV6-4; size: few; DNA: TGTGCCAGCAGCGGGCTAACAACCTACAATGAGCAGTTCTTC; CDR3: CASSGLTTYNEQFF
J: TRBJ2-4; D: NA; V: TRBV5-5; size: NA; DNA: TGTGCCAGCAGCTTCGACTCCAAAAACATTCAGTACTTC; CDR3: CASSFDSKNIQYF
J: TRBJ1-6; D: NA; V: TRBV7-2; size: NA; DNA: TGTGCCAGCAGCCAGCCCGGGAAGAATTCACCCCTCCACTTT; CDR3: CASSQPGKNSPLHF
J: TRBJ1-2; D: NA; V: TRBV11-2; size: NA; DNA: TGTGCCAGCAGCGCCTCCCCCAGGGATCATGGCTACACCTTC; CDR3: CASSASPRDHGYTF
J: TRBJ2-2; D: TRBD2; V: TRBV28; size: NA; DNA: TGTGCCAGTCATAGCGGGGGGAACACCGGGGAGCTGTTTTTT; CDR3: CASHSGGNTGELFF
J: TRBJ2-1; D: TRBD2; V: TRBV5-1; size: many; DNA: TGCGCCAGCAGCTTGGTTGCGGGGGTCTGGAATGAGCAGTTCTTC; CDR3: CASSLVAGVWNEQFF
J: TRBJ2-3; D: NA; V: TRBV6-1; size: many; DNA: TGTGCCAGCAGTGAAGGATACGCTAGCACAGATACGCAGTATTTT; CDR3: CASSEGYASTDTQYF
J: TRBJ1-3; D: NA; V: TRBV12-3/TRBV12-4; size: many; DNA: TGTGCCAGCAGTTTAACAGGGAGGCGCTCTGGAAACACCATATATTTT; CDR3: CASSLTGRRSGNTIYF
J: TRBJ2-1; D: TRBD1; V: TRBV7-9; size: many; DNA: TGTGCCAGCAGCGCACCGGGACAGGCCTACAATGAGCAGTTCTTC; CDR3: CASSAPGQAYNEQFF
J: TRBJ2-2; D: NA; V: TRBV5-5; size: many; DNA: TGTGCCAGCAGCCCGCCCGGGGCCGGGGAGCTGTTTTTT; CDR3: CASSPPGAGELFF
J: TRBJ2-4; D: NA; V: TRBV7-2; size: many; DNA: TGTGCCAGCAGCTTAGGGCAAGGGTTAGCCAAAAACATTCAGTACTTC; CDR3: CASSLGQGLAKNIQYF
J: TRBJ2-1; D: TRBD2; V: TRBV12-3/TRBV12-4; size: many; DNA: TGTGCCAGCAGTTTCGCTATTGGGGGGGATGAGCAGTTCTTC; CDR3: CASSFAIGGDEQFF
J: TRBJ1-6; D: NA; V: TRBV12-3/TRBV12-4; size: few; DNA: TGTGCCAGCAGTTTGGGGGCAGGAGATTCACCCCTCCACTTT; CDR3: CASSLGAGDSPLHF
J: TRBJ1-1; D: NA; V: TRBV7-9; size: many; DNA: TGTGCCAGCAGCCGGGACCGCGGTGAAGCTTTCTTT; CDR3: CASSRDRGEAFF
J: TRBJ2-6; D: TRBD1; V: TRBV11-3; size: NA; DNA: TGTGCCAGCGGGACAGGGGAGTCCTCTGGGGCCAACGTCCTGACTTTC; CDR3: CASGTGESSGANVLTF
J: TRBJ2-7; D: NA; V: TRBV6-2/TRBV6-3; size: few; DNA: TGTGCCAGCAGTCCGATCCAGGGTGACCTAATGTCCTACGAGCAGTACTTC; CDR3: CASSPIQGDLMSYEQYF
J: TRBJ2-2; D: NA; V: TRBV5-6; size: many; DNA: TGTGCCAGCAGCCGAGGCGGGGAGCTGTTTTTT; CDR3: CASSRGGELFF
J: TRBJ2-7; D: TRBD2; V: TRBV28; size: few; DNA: TGTGCCAGTAATGAGCGGGAGGTCGCCTACGAGCAGTACTTC; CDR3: CASNEREVAYEQYF
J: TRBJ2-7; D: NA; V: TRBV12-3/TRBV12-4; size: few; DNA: TGTGCCAGCAGTTTAGCGCCCGGGGGCGAGCAGTACTTC; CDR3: CASSLAPGGEQYF
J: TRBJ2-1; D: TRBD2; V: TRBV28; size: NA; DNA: TGTGCCAGCAGCGGGGGGGGGACGCTTTACAATGAGCGGTTCTTC; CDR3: CASSGGGTLYNERFF
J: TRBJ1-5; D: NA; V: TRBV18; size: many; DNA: TGTGCCAGCTCACCAGCCTCTTTGGACAATCAGCCCCAGCATTTT; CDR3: CASSPASLDNQPQHF